This T cell receptor (beta chain) was identified during a study of T cells after yellow fever vaccination. On the study more broadly: Where fractions had low cell numbers, libraries were prepared from them with the SMART-Seq v4 Ultra Low Input RNA kit. The study, taken as a whole, reports: Secondary responses were weaker yet peaked faster, day 5 versus 15. The booster response re-showed most primary clones: approximately 97% CD4, 88% CD8.

The length of the CDR3 is 15 residues. Germline V gene sequence: CDR1 DFQATT, CDR2 SNEGSKA (reference sequence). V gave up 1 base and J gave up 2 bases; unmatched junction bases: 5. This clonotype was seen a handful of times. Antigen unknown. It was through 5'RACE template switching that TCR cDNA was made, with a universal primer site and UMIs added. TCRdb reprocessed the 5' RACE reads with MiXCR, giving one entry per CDR3 protein. The data hold under 550,000 distinct CDR3 sequences, with around a fifth observed a single time. The sample was PBMCs, taken about 21 days after the first yellow fever vaccination. The TCR sequence derives from a man aged 18 to 30 who received the YFV17D yellow fever vaccine. The V call is TRBV20-1, the J call TRBJ2-3; TRBD2 aligns across 8 bases. CDR3 coding DNA: TGCAGTGCTAGAGCCCCTAGCGGGCACACAGATACGCAGTATTTT. It specifies CSARAPSGHTDTQYF.